Listed here are 10 T cell receptor beta chains from one sample, sequenced in a study of molecular identifiers for immune sequencing clone quantification (dated by TCRdb to 2016 to 2019). The protocol used for the library was PCR. The listed sequencing device is NextSeq 500. TCRdb reprocessed the public reads (quality trimming at Q25 with fastp, clone calling with MiXCR) and kept in-frame beta chains. Rows matching on CDR3 protein sequence are summarized as one entry with the most common DNA and genes. This sample has around 470,000 distinct CDR3 sequences in its table, and about 26% of those were observed once. The ten largest clones represent under 0.8% of the sample. Sequencing was performed on naive CD8+ T cells from blood, with Jurkat cell RNA spiked in. The cell subset or site label on this specimen signifies: FACS-sorted CD8+CD4-CCR7+CD45RA+ naive T cells. Receptors were obtained from a human donor in good health. Some libraries in this study had Jurkat cell RNA spiked in.

The chain employs TRBV27 and TRBJ1-1; D ambiguous. Germline-derived CDR1 and CDR2 are MNHEY and SMNVEV (reference sequence). Between the trimmed V and J ends, which lost 4 bases and 1 base, there was a span of 7 bases. The CDR3 length is 13 residues. The chain's CDR3 is CASSYTPNTEAFF. CDR3 sequence (DNA): TGTGCCAGCAGTTATACACCGAACACTGAAGCTTTCTTT.

This clonotype was detected many times. This chain joins TRBV11-2 and TRBJ2-5, with D uncertain. Germline V gene data show CDR1 as SGHAT and CDR2 as FQNNGV. The V end lost 5 bases, the J end lost 0 bases, and 4 bases lay between the germline ends. This CDR3 spans 12 amino acids. The CDR3 here is CASSKYQETQYF. The CDR3 DNA reads TGTGCCAGCAGCAAGTACCAAGAGACCCAGTACTTC.

This clonotype was detected ten times or more. The V gene is TRBV29-1, the J gene TRBJ1-2, with TRBD1 matching 8 bases. V lost 3 bases, J lost 2 bases, and 14 bases stayed unmatched. Per germline, CDR1 SQVTM and CDR2 ANQGSEA. CDR3 size: 17 residues. The CDR3 spells CSVEVSLVGQGNYGYTF. CDR3 in DNA: TGCAGCGTTGAGGTCAGTCTTGTCGGACAGGGCAACTATGGCTACACCTTC. Filled out from reference TRBV29-1 and TRBJ1-2, the complete variable domain reads SAVISQKPSRDICQRGTSLTIQCQVDSQVTMMFWYRQQPGQSLTLIATANQGSEATYESGFVIDKFPISRPNLTFSTLTVSNMSPEDSSIYLCSVEVSLVGQGNYGYTFGSGTRLTVV.

The chain recombines TRBV19 with TRBJ1-2, with TRBD1 matching 10 bases. After removal of 7 bases from V and 0 bases from J, the junction contained 8 bases not matched to a gene. The CDR3 is 16 amino acids. Germline CDR1 reads LNHDA; CDR2 reads SQIVND (reference sequence). CDR3 loop: CASTRTGGQANYGYTF. DNA of the CDR3: TGTGCCAGTACTCGGACAGGGGGACAAGCTAACTATGGCTACACCTTC.

The rearrangement uses TRBV19 and TRBJ2-1; a possible D gene is TRBD1 (6 bases). CDR3 length: 15 residues. V was shortened by 3 bases and J by 0 bases, with 9 bases between the two germline ends. Germline V gives CDR1 LNHDA, CDR2 SQIVND (reference sequence). The CDR3 loop is CASSIAGDSYNEQFF. The CDR3 nucleotides read TGTGCCAGTAGTATCGCAGGGGACTCCTACAATGAGCAGTTCTTC.

The sample holds a few counts of this clonotype. The chain has TRBV19 and TRBJ2-7, with 9 bases fitting TRBD1. V dropped 6 bases and J dropped 4; count of bases not matched to a gene: 7. CDR1 LNHDA and CDR2 SQIVND come from the germline V gene (reference sequence). CDR3 length: 14 amino acids. The CDR3 coding sequence is TGTGCCAGTAGCCATGGGACAGGGTTTTACGAGCAGTACTTC. As protein: CASSHGTGFYEQYF.

A few counts support this clonotype. V is TRBV20-1 and J is TRBJ2-7, with D tentatively TRBD1 (6 bases). The CDR3 runs to 15 residues. Germline V gene data show CDR1 as DFQATT and CDR2 as SNEGSKA (reference sequence). V shed 0 bases and J shed 2 bases, with 14 bases lying between them. The CDR3 here is CSARDIRDTTYEQYF. CDR3 coding DNA: TGCAGTGCTAGAGATATTCGGGACACCACCTACGAGCAGTACTTC.

As concerns this clonotype: This may be a read error: a much more frequent sequence differs by one nucleotide. The rearrangement links TRBV30 to TRBJ2-1; D is uncertain. This CDR3 contains 12 residues. With 4 bases removed from V and 6 bases from J, the gap between germline ends came to 10 bases. CDR1 and CDR2 (germline): GTSNPN, SVGIG (reference sequence). This CDR3 is CAWKGAANEQFF. The CDR3 DNA is TGTGCCTGGAAGGGCGCCGCCAATGAGCAGTTCTTC.

The CDR3 nucleotides read TGTGCCACCAGCAGACGAGTTTTCCACGAGCAGTACTTC. The encoded protein is CATSRRVFHEQYF. The chain couples TRBV15 to TRBJ2-7; D unclear. This CDR3 comprises 13 residues. CDR1 is LNHNV, CDR2 YYDKDF, per germline (reference sequence). The ends were cut back, 2 bases at V and 5 bases at J, with 10 bases in the middle.

This clonotype showed up just a few times. CDR3 loop: CASTGGGARVNTEAFF. DNA for the CDR3: TGTGCCAGCACCGGGGGGGGGGCAAGAGTGAACACTGAAGCTTTCTTT. The chain has TRBV7-2 and TRBJ1-1; the D gene is possibly TRBD1 (6 bases). In germline, CDR1 is SGHTA, CDR2 FQGNSA. V shed 7 bases and J shed 0 bases, with 18 bases lying between them. This CDR3 has 16 residues.